Shown below are 32 T cell receptor beta chains from a single sample sequenced in a study of shared clonotypes between healthy human individuals. This table comes from immunoSEQ multiplex PCR, and its TCRdb copy is limited to in-frame clones, with some not included. The sample records around 1.9 million clones, approximately 92% being singletons. In the naive CD8 group, cells lacked CD45RO and were positively selected for CCR7, so terminally differentiated effector memory CD45RA+ cells were left out. The sample was naive CD8+ T cells from PBMCs. The receptors come from a man aged 18 to 30 in good health. Some clones in this sample may be carry-over from other donors' samples.

This clone has a single count. The rearrangement joins TRBV7-3 to TRBJ2-5; 11 positions match TRBD1. This CDR3 region has 16 residues. Germline V CDR1 and CDR2: SGHTA, FQGTGA. V lost 3 bases to trimming and J lost 1 base; unmatched junction nucleotides: 4. CDR3 loop: CASSLGTGGLQETQYF. As DNA, the CDR3 is TGTGCCAGCAGCTTGGGGACAGGGGGACTCCAAGAGACCCAGTACTTC.

This chain joins TRBV4-3 and TRBJ1-1; the D is unclear. Per germline, CDR1 LGHNA and CDR2 YSLEER. CDR3 length: 17 amino acids. V lost 3 bases and J 0 bases, leaving 17 bases between the germline ends. CDR3 DNA: TGCGCCAGCAGCCAGGAACCCGTTGGCATTCTGAACACTGAAGCTTTCTTT. This gives the protein CASSQEPVGILNTEAFF.

The chain uses TRBV4-3 and TRBJ2-1; D may be TRBD1 (6 bases). Between the trimmed V and J ends, which lost 4 bases and 2 bases, there was a span of 12 bases. This CDR3 comprises 15 residues. In germline, CDR1 is LGHNA, CDR2 YSLEER. CDR3 bases: TGCGCCAGCAGCCCTGACCAGGGGCCCTACAATGAGCAGTTCTTC. The encoded protein is CASSPDQGPYNEQFF.

V usage is TRBV18 and J usage is TRBJ1-1, with TRBD1 as a possible D gene (6 bases). V dropped 5 bases and J dropped 5 bases, with 45 bases sitting between them. From germline, CDR1 is KGHSH and CDR2 LQKENI. The CDR3 is 24 residues long. The CDR3 sequence: CASSDKGRPRERGPKGVWETEAFF. The DNA of the CDR3 is TGTGCCAGCTCAGATAAAGGCCGCCCACGCGAAAGGGGCCCAAAGGGGGTGTGGGAAACTGAAGCTTTCTTT.

V is TRBV27 and J is TRBJ1-5; TRBD1 matches 11 bases. Germline V gives CDR1 MNHEY, CDR2 SMNVEV (reference sequence). Unmatched junction bases numbered 13, after V lost 5 bases and J lost 7 bases. This CDR3 is built from 17 residues. CDR3 loop: CASSPLPGTGGRQPQHF. The DNA of the CDR3 is TGTGCCAGCAGTCCTCTCCCCGGGACAGGGGGTCGACAGCCCCAGCATTTT.

This clone was detected only once. Here the CDR3 DNA reads TGTGCCAGCAGCGCCAGGGGGGAGACCCAGTACTTC. Its translation is CASSARGETQYF. The chain couples TRBV14 to TRBJ2-5; the match to TRBD1 covers 7 bases. V gave up 5 bases and J gave up 5 bases; unmatched junction bases: 2. CDR1 is SGHDN, CDR2 FVKESK, per germline. CDR3 length: 12 residues.

This clone was recorded once. The chain links TRBV7-8 to TRBJ2-7; tentative D call: TRBD1 (6 bases). The germline V gene has CDR1 SGHVS and CDR2 FQNEAQ. Trimming pared 1 base from V and 4 bases from J, leaving 11 bases between. The CDR3 is made up of 14 amino acids. This CDR3 reads CASSLVARGYEQYF. In DNA, the CDR3 is TGTGCCAGCAGCTTAGTCGCCAGGGGATACGAGCAGTACTTC.

The count of this clone is one. V gene TRBV27 combines with J gene TRBJ2-7; D uncertain. Germline V gene data show CDR1 as MNHEY and CDR2 as SMNVEV (reference sequence). The CDR3 extends over 15 amino acids. V lost 7 bases to trimming and J lost 3 bases, with 19 bases between them. CDR3 in amino acids: CASMTLTGLYYEQYF. CDR3 bases: TGTGCCAGCATGACCCTAACGGGCCTGTACTACGAGCAGTACTTC.

The V call is TRBV27, the J call TRBJ1-5; D is possibly TRBD1 (6 bases). The V gene lost 7 bases and the J gene lost 6 bases, with 16 bases spanning the gap. The CDR3 sequence is 14 residues long. The germline CDR1 and CDR2 sequences are MNHEY and SMNVEV (reference sequence). CDR3 nucleotide sequence: TGTGCCAGCATGTATTCAGGGGCGGGTCAGCCCCAGCATTTT. Translated, it gives CASMYSGAGQPQHF.

The chain has TRBV11-2 and TRBJ1-4, with unresolved D. Trimming shortened V by 5 bases and J by 0 bases, and 16 bases separated the two germline ends. This CDR3 region has 17 residues. The germline V gene encodes CDR1 SGHAT and CDR2 FQNNGV. CDR3: CASSPGWRDATNEKLFF. CDR3 in DNA: TGTGCCAGCAGCCCGGGGTGGAGGGATGCAACTAATGAAAAACTGTTTTTT.

The chain links TRBV27 to TRBJ2-5; 8 nucleotides agree with TRBD2. Per germline, CDR1 MNHEY and CDR2 SMNVEV (reference sequence). Trimming at V came to 5 bases and at J to 0 bases, leaving 17 bases not matched to a gene. The CDR3 is 19 residues long. Here the CDR3 DNA reads TGTGCCAGCAGTCCACTCGGATCCAGCGGGAGAGAGTACCAAGAGACCCAGTACTTC. Its translation: CASSPLGSSGREYQETQYF.

The J gene is TRBJ1-1, the V gene TRBV2, with D possibly matching TRBD1 (6 bases). The CDR3 has 15 amino acids. V gave up 4 bases and J gave up 5 bases, with 17 bases separating them. The germline V gene encodes CDR1 SNHLY and CDR2 FYNNEI. CDR3 in amino acids: CASSVRTDPRTEAFF. The CDR3 DNA reads as TGTGCCAGCAGTGTAAGGACAGACCCCCGGACTGAAGCTTTCTTT.

The chain links TRBV29-1 to TRBJ2-2; TRBD1 agrees at 11 bases. The CDR3 loop spans 17 amino acids. Trimming at V came to 7 bases and at J to 6 bases, leaving 16 bases not matched to a gene. Germline V gives CDR1 SQVTM, CDR2 ANQGSEA. CDR3 coding DNA: TGCAGCGCTTGGACAGGGGGCTGGGCGGGAATCTCCGGGGAGCTGTTTTTT. Amino acids: CSAWTGGWAGISGELFF.

V is TRBV11-2 and J is TRBJ2-1, with D maybe TRBD2 (5 bases). From germline, CDR1 is SGHAT and CDR2 FQNNGV. This CDR3 comprises 14 residues. V was trimmed by 5 bases and J by 7 bases, leaving 15 bases between them. CDR3 residues: CASSPRGSENEQFF. For the CDR3, the DNA is TGTGCCAGCAGCCCCCGGGGTAGCGAGAATGAGCAGTTCTTC. The full variable domain, in which reference TRBV11-2 and TRBJ2-1 provide the parts outside the CDR3, is EAGVAQSPRYKIIEKRQSVAFWCNPISGHATLYWYQQILGQGPKLLIQFQNNGVVDDSQLPKDRFSAERLKGVDSTLKIQPAKLEDSAVYLCASSPRGSENEQFFGPGTRLTVL.

J is TRBJ2-5 and V is TRBV2; 7 nucleotides line up with TRBD2. The germline V gene has CDR1 SNHLY and CDR2 FYNNEI. The trim removed 5 bases at V and 2 bases at J, leaving 11 bases unmatched. This CDR3 has 16 residues. The CDR3 loop is CASSPLAVEQQETQYF. In DNA form, the CDR3 reads TGTGCCAGCAGTCCTCTAGCGGTAGAGCAGCAAGAGACCCAGTACTTC.

This clone was observed a few times. V usage is TRBV5-1 and J usage is TRBJ1-1, with D unresolved. Trimming removed 0 bases at V and 4 bases at J, with 13 bases between. The CDR3 loop spans 15 amino acids. Germline V gene lookup returns CDR1 SGHRS and CDR2 YFSETQ. CDR3 nucleotide sequence: TGCGCCAGCAGCTTGGCTCGGATTCGGGGCACTGAAGCTTTCTTT. This sequence encodes CASSLARIRGTEAFF.

DNA for the CDR3: TGCGCCAGCAGTGATCTACCGACAGCGTCAAGCTACGAGCAGTACTTC. It translates to CASSDLPTASSYEQYF. The chain combines TRBV10-2 with TRBJ2-7, with D possibly matching TRBD1 (5 bases). The CDR3 consists of 16 residues. Per the germline V gene, CDR1 is WSHSY and CDR2 is SAAADI. V lost 3 bases and J lost 3, with 18 bases in between.

This rearrangement joins TRBV5-5 to TRBJ1-1; 7 positions match TRBD1. V lost 1 base to trimming and J lost 1 base; unmatched junction nucleotides: 7. Germline V lookup: CDR1 SGHKS, CDR2 YYEKEE (reference sequence). CDR3 length: 16 residues. CDR3 DNA sequence: TGTGCCAGCAGCTTGTACCGGGACAGCAGGAACACTGAAGCTTTCTTT. It yields the protein CASSLYRDSRNTEAFF.

This sequence joins TRBV10-2 and TRBJ1-3; D ambiguous. The CDR3 length is 14 residues. Germline loops: CDR1 WSHSY, CDR2 SAAADI. V was clipped by 5 bases and J by 0 bases, with 8 bases between them. For the CDR3, the DNA is TGCGCCAGCAGTCCCCTTCGCTCTGGAAACACCATATATTTT. Its translation: CASSPLRSGNTIYF.

The V call is TRBV28, the J call TRBJ2-2; 9 nucleotides match TRBD2. J gave up 3 bases and V 2 bases, and 4 bases lay outside the gene matches. CDR3 size: 16 residues. From germline, CDR1 is MDHEN and CDR2 SYDVKM. CDR3 loop: CASSLGTSTYTGELFF. The DNA of the CDR3 is TGTGCCAGCAGTTTAGGGACTAGCACTTACACCGGGGAGCTGTTTTTT.

This sequence joins TRBV9 and TRBJ2-2; a possible D gene is TRBD2 (5 bases). In germline, CDR1 is SGDLS, CDR2 YYNGEE. The CDR3 runs 14 residues. V dropped 2 bases and J dropped 4 bases, with 9 bases sitting between them. The CDR3: CASSVTGVTGELFF. The DNA of the CDR3 is TGTGCCAGCAGCGTTACCGGGGTCACCGGGGAGCTGTTTTTT.

The chain links TRBV30 to TRBJ1-2; a weak D match, TRBD1 (6 bases). The germline V gene encodes CDR1 GTSNPN and CDR2 SVGIG (reference sequence). This CDR3 region has 13 residues. Trimming removed 0 bases from V and 8 bases from J, with 13 bases in between. The CDR3 DNA follows: TGTGCCTGGAGTGTACTCAGGGGTGGGGGCTACACCTTC. Translated, it gives CAWSVLRGGGYTF.

CDR3 nucleotide sequence: TGTGCCAGCAGTTACGTCGGGGGATGGGATACGCAGTATTTT. Protein sequence: CASSYVGGWDTQYF. This chain joins TRBV6-5 and TRBJ2-3; D perhaps matches TRBD2 (6 bases). Deletions cut 2 bases from V and 6 bases from J, with 12 bases between. CDR1 MNHEY and CDR2 SVGAGI come from the germline V gene. This CDR3 contains 14 residues.

The chain combines TRBV28 with TRBJ2-7; perhaps D is TRBD1 or TRBD2 (5 bases each). V was cut by 7 bases and J by 3 bases, with 13 bases left in between. Germline CDR1 MDHEN, CDR2 SYDVKM. The length of the CDR3 is 13 residues. CDR3 amino acids: CASKTGTNYEQYF. CDR3 DNA sequence: TGTGCCAGCAAGACTGGGACGAACTACGAGCAGTACTTC.

This clone has only one observation. The V gene is TRBV9, the J gene TRBJ2-4, with D possibly TRBD2 on 5 matching bases. CDR3 size: 13 residues. Trimming stripped 7 bases from V and 0 bases from J, with 8 bases between. Germline V gives CDR1 SGDLS, CDR2 YYNGEE. The CDR3 protein is CASGGLAKNIQYF. The CDR3 DNA sequence: TGTGCCAGCGGAGGCCTAGCCAAAAACATTCAGTACTTC.

The rearrangement uses TRBV7-2 and TRBJ2-7, with TRBD1 matching over 8 bases. V shed 2 bases, J shed 1 base, and the junction held 7 bases outside the gene matches. CDR3 length: 16 amino acids. The germline V gene has CDR1 SGHTA and CDR2 FQGNSA. CDR3 protein: CASSLTPGQASYEQYF. CDR3 DNA sequence: TGTGCCAGCAGCTTAACCCCGGGACAGGCATCCTACGAGCAGTACTTC.

The J gene is TRBJ2-7, the V gene TRBV4-1; D not certain. The V and J ends lost 3 bases and 3 bases respectively, with 9 bases between them. This CDR3 region has 13 residues. Germline V lookup: CDR1 MGHRA, CDR2 YSYEKL. The CDR3 spells CASSQSVLYEQYF. The CDR3 nucleotides read TGCGCCAGCAGCCAGTCAGTCCTCTACGAGCAGTACTTC.

This clone is a singleton in its sample. The gene calls are TRBV28 and TRBJ2-2, with D possibly TRBD1 on 6 matching bases. Germline assignment: CDR1 MDHEN and CDR2 SYDVKM. The V end lost 6 bases, the J end lost 1 base, and 12 bases lay between the germline ends. This CDR3 has 15 amino acids. This chain's CDR3 is CASRPPGQNTGELFF. The CDR3 region has the DNA TGTGCCAGCAGGCCACCGGGACAGAACACCGGGGAGCTGTTTTTT.

J is TRBJ2-3 and V is TRBV28; no reliable D call. Looked up from germline, CDR1 is MDHEN and CDR2 is SYDVKM. The CDR3 is 13 amino acids. With 4 bases removed from V and 1 base from J, the gap between germline ends came to 6 bases. The CDR3 bases are TGTGCCAGCAGTTACTTTGGCACAGATACGCAGTATTTT. Amino acids: CASSYFGTDTQYF. The entire variable domain, with the rest obtained from reference TRBV28 and TRBJ2-3, is as follows: DVKVTQSSRYLVKRTGEKVFLECVQDMDHENMFWYRQDPGLGLRLIYFSYDVKMKEKGDIPEGYSVSREKKERFSLILESASTNQTSMYLCASSYFGTDTQYFGPGTRLTVL.

This chain joins TRBV27 and TRBJ2-1; D is perhaps TRBD2 (5 bases). Per the germline V gene, CDR1 is MNHEY and CDR2 is SMNVEV (reference sequence). Deletions cut 3 bases from V and 9 bases from J, with 12 bases between. The CDR3 runs 13 residues. The CDR3 DNA reads as TGTGCCAGCAGTTTTACCCCGGGGAGTGAGCAGTTCTTC. It translates to CASSFTPGSEQFF.

This chain connects TRBV7-9 to TRBJ2-7; tentatively, D is TRBD2 (6 bases). Trimming took off 1 base at V and 0 bases at J, with 16 bases between the two ends. This CDR3 has 17 amino acids. In germline, CDR1 is SEHNR, CDR2 FQNEAQ (reference sequence). The chain's CDR3 is CASSLGLRDGGSYEQYF. DNA of the CDR3: TGTGCCAGCAGCTTAGGGTTGCGGGACGGCGGCTCCTACGAGCAGTACTTC.

The CDR3 DNA reads TGTGCCAGTAGTATTCGTCGGGAGGCAAACACCGGGGAGCTGTTTTTT. Its translation: CASSIRREANTGELFF. This chain connects TRBV19 to TRBJ2-2, with 7 bases aligning to TRBD2. This CDR3 region has 16 residues. Trimming at V came to 3 bases and at J to 2 bases, leaving 6 bases not matched to a gene. Germline V gene sequence: CDR1 LNHDA, CDR2 SQIVND (reference sequence).